The rows below give T cell receptor beta chains drawn from one sample of a study of T cells after yellow fever vaccination. In TCRdb, the 5' RACE reads were re-called with MiXCR into one record per CDR3 protein. The table shows roughly 150,000 distinct CDR3 sequences, with about 6.9% occurring only once. The input for sequencing was CD4+ T cells sorted from PBMCs, taken 10 days after the yellow fever booster vaccination. The receptor set was obtained from a man aged 30 to 39 who received the YFV17D yellow fever vaccine. Both conserved end residues are part of each CDR3. The D gene is left open where the match is weak. Some rows have no size entry. The others give once, few or many, or a class for an expanded clone.

D gene: TRBD2; clone size: many; V gene: TRBV7-2; CDR3 length: 14; J gene: TRBJ2-5; CDR3 DNA: TGTGCCAGCAGCTTTCTAGCGGGACAAGAGACCCAGTACTTC; CDR3 protein: CASSFLAGQETQYF
D gene: TRBD2; clone size: many; V gene: TRBV5-1; CDR3 length: 14; J gene: TRBJ2-1; CDR3 DNA: TGCGCCAGCAGCTTGGTTTCGGGAGGCAATGAGCAGTTCTTC; CDR3 protein: CASSLVSGGNEQFF
D gene: -; clone size: many; V gene: TRBV4-1; CDR3 length: 15; J gene: TRBJ2-2; CDR3 DNA: TGCGCCAGCAGCCATGAGGGAGGATGGACCGGGGAGCTGTTTTTT; CDR3 protein: CASSHEGGWTGELFF
D gene: TRBD1; clone size: many; V gene: TRBV7-9; CDR3 length: 17; J gene: TRBJ2-7; CDR3 DNA: TGTGCCAGCAGCTTAGGGGACAGGGGGCGCGGTGCCTACGAGCAGTACTTC; CDR3 protein: CASSLGDRGRGAYEQYF
D gene: TRBD2; clone size: many; V gene: TRBV7-2; CDR3 length: 13; J gene: TRBJ2-1; CDR3 DNA: TGTGCCAGCAGCTCCCTAGGTGGGGGGGGGCAGTTCTTC; CDR3 protein: CASSSLGGGGQFF
D gene: -; clone size: many; V gene: TRBV7-9; CDR3 length: 16; J gene: TRBJ2-7; CDR3 DNA: TGTGCCAGCAGCTTAGGGCCCTCAGGCAGCACCTACGAGCAGTACTTC; CDR3 protein: CASSLGPSGSTYEQYF
D gene: -; clone size: many; V gene: TRBV18; CDR3 length: 16; J gene: TRBJ2-1; CDR3 DNA: TGTGCCAGCTCACCACAGGCTGGAGCCGGCTACAATGAGCAGTTCTTC; CDR3 protein: CASSPQAGAGYNEQFF
D gene: -; clone size: many; V gene: TRBV5-1; CDR3 length: 14; J gene: TRBJ2-1; CDR3 DNA: TGCGCCAGCTCATTGGGCAGGGCTAAAAATGAGCAGTTCTTC; CDR3 protein: CASSLGRAKNEQFF
D gene: -; clone size: -; V gene: TRBV30; CDR3 length: 13; J gene: TRBJ1-5; CDR3 DNA: TGTGCCTGGAACCCAGGGAGCAATCAGCCCCAGCATTTT; CDR3 protein: CAWNPGSNQPQHF
D gene: TRBD2; clone size: many; V gene: TRBV7-2; CDR3 length: 17; J gene: TRBJ2-1; CDR3 DNA: TGTGCCAGCAGCTTAGGGTTAACTAGCGGTAGGGTCAATGAGCAGTTCTTC; CDR3 protein: CASSLGLTSGRVNEQFF
D gene: -; clone size: -; V gene: TRBV7-6; CDR3 length: 15; J gene: TRBJ2-7; CDR3 DNA: TGTGCCAGCAGCCCGAGACCGAACCCCTCCTACGAGCAGTACTTC; CDR3 protein: CASSPRPNPSYEQYF
D gene: -; clone size: -; V gene: TRBV28; CDR3 length: 10; J gene: TRBJ1-1; CDR3 DNA: TGTGCCAGCAGTTTAGGTGAAGCTTTCTTT; CDR3 protein: CASSLGEAFF
D gene: -; clone size: many; V gene: TRBV18; CDR3 length: 17; J gene: TRBJ2-3; CDR3 DNA: TGTGCCAGCTCACCAAGCCTCGCACCTATAGGAACAGATACGCAGTATTTT; CDR3 protein: CASSPSLAPIGTDTQYF
D gene: TRBD1; clone size: -; V gene: TRBV20-1; CDR3 length: 14; J gene: TRBJ2-7; CDR3 DNA: TGCAGTGCTACTAGTACAGGGGTCACCTACGAGCAGTACTTC; CDR3 protein: CSATSTGVTYEQYF
D gene: -; clone size: -; V gene: TRBV18; CDR3 length: 15; J gene: TRBJ2-7; CDR3 DNA: TGTGCCAGCTCACCACCGCCAGGGCGGGAAAACGAGCAGTACTTC; CDR3 protein: CASSPPPGRENEQYF
D gene: TRBD1; clone size: many; V gene: TRBV5-1; CDR3 length: 18; J gene: TRBJ1-2; CDR3 DNA: TGCGCCAGCAGCGCGGTCCCGGGACAGGTACGGACAGTCTATGGCTACACCTTC; CDR3 protein: CASSAVPGQVRTVYGYTF
D gene: TRBD1; clone size: many; V gene: TRBV5-1; CDR3 length: 13; J gene: TRBJ2-1; CDR3 DNA: TGCGCCAGCAGCTTAGGACAGGGGATGGAGCAGTTCTTC; CDR3 protein: CASSLGQGMEQFF
D gene: TRBD2; clone size: many; V gene: TRBV28; CDR3 length: 16; J gene: TRBJ2-3; CDR3 DNA: TGTGCCAGCAGTCCCCCCCGGACTAGCGGGATAGATACGCAGTATTTT; CDR3 protein: CASSPPRTSGIDTQYF
D gene: TRBD1; clone size: many; V gene: TRBV5-5; CDR3 length: 17; J gene: TRBJ2-2; CDR3 DNA: TGTGCCAGCAGCTGGCGGGGGACAGGGCAGGACACCGGGGAGCTGTTTTTT; CDR3 protein: CASSWRGTGQDTGELFF
D gene: -; clone size: few; V gene: TRBV4-2; CDR3 length: 15; J gene: TRBJ2-1; CDR3 DNA: TGTGCCAGCAGCCAAGATCGTGCTGGGGCGGATGAGCAGTTCTTC; CDR3 protein: CASSQDRAGADEQFF